This TCR beta chain is drawn from a study of post-analysis software for immune sequencing data. The library was made from cDNA and included unique molecular identifiers. T cells numbering about 0.95 to 10 million yielded some 520,000 cDNA molecules. In TCRdb, the PCR reads were re-called with MiXCR into one record per CDR3 protein. The sample carries approximately 660,000 distinct CDR3 sequences, approximately 60% recorded once. For this clonotype: Its antigen is unidentified.

The CDR3 is 19 residues long. J lost 5 bases, V lost 0 bases, and 15 bases had no gene match. The V gene's germline CDR1 is SGHRS and CDR2 YFSETQ. Overall study results and limits: Roughly five TRBV segments appeared more often in patients than in controls, and TRBV5-6, TRBV5-1 and TRBV20-1 were among these. Under F measure analysis, samples from one preparation batch co-clustered strongly. Normalized Chao1 diversity was significantly lower in multiple sclerosis patients than in controls.

This clonotype originated in a girl aged 2-9 years with multiple sclerosis. The sequenced sample was blood. This chain joins TRBV5-1 and TRBJ2-1; 9 nucleotides line up with TRBD2. The CDR3 bases are TGCGCCAGCAGCTTGGTTGCTAGCGGGACTCTAACTTATAACAATGAGCAGTTCTTC. Its protein is CASSLVASGTLTYNNEQFF. The variable domain in full, with the rest retrieved from reference TRBV5-1 and TRBJ2-1, is KAGVTQTPRYLIKTRGQQVTLSCSPISGHRSVSWYQQTPGQGLQFLFEYFSETQRNKGNFPGRFSGRQFSNSRSEMNVSTLELGDSALYLCASSLVASGTLTYNNEQFFGPGTRLTVL.